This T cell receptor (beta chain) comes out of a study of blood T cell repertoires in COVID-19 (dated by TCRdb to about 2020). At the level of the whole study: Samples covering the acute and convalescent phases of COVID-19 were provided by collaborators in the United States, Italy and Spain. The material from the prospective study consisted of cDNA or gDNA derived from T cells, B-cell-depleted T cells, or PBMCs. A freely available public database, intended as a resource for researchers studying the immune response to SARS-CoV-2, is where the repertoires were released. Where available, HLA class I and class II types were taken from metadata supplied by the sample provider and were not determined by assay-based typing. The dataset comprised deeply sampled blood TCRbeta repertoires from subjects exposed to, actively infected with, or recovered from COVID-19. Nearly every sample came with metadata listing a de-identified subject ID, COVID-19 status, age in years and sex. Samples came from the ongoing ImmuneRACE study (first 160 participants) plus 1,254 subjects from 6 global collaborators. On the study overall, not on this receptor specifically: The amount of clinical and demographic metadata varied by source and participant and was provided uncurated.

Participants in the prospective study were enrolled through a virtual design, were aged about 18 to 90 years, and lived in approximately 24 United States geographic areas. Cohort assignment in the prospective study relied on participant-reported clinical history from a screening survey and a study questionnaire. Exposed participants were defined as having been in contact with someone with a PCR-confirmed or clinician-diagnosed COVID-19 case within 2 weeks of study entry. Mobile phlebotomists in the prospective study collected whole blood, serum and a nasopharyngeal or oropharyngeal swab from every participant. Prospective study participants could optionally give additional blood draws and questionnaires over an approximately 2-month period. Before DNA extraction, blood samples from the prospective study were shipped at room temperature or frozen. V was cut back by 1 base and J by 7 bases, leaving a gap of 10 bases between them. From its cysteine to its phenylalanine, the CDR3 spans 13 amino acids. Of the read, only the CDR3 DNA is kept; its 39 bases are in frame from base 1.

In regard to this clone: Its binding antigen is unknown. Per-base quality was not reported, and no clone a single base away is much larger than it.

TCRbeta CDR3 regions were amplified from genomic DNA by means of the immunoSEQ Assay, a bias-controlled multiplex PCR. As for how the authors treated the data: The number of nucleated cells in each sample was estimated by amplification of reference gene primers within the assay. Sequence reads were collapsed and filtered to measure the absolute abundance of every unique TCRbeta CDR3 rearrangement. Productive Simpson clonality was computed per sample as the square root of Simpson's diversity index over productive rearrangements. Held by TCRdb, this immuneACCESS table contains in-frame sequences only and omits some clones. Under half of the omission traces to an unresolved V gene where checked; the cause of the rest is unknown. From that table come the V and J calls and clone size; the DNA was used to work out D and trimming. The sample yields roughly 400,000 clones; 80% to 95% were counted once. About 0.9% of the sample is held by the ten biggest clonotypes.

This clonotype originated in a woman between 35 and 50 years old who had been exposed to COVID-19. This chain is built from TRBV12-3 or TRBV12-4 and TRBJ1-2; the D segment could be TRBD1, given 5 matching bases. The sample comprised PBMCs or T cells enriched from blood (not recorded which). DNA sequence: TGTGCCAGCAGTTTAGGGGGGGAAACTGGCTACACCTTC. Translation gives CASSLGGETGYTF.